The clone carrying this T cell receptor (beta chain) has more than one count but fewer than ten. This sample stems from a study of T cells in Graves' hyperthyroidism and ophthalmopathy. Overall study: The authors collected peripheral blood at initial diagnosis, before any treatment.

Between the trimmed V and J ends, which lost 4 bases and 0 bases, there was a span of 21 bases. This CDR3 comprises 18 residues. Germline V gene lookup returns CDR1 SGHDT and CDR2 YYEEEE. The source material, RNA transcripts, was used to amplify TCR beta CDR3 regions. In the first-round RT-PCR of the TCR CDR3, the HTBI primer set was used. In TCRdb, the multiplex PCR reads were re-called with MiXCR into one record per CDR3 protein. The table shows about 560,000 distinct CDR3 sequences, with roughly 15% occurring only once. In patients aged 18 to 65, hyperthyroidism was newly diagnosed, with duration under 2 months. Clinicians diagnosed patients from clinical symptoms, serum thyroxine and TRAb, thyroid ultrasound and orbital computed tomography. It was 10 ml of fresh peripheral blood that supplied the PBMCs.

The chain employs TRBV5-6 and TRBJ2-3, with a possible D match to TRBD2 (6 bases). The sequence derives from a woman aged 40 to 49 with Graves' hyperthyroidism. Sequenced material: blood. In DNA form, the CDR3 reads TGTGCCAGCAGCCGTCCACGGGGGTTAGGGGAAAGCACAGATACGCAGTATTTT. Its protein product is CASSRPRGLGESTDTQYF.